A few counts support the clone carrying this TCR beta chain. Antigen unknown. One entry per CDR3 protein results from TCRdb running MiXCR on the 5' RACE reads. The data show about half a million distinct CDR3 sequences, approximately 18% seen once. This sample is part of a study of T-cell memory formation after mild COVID-19. Regarding the study as a whole: The study detected some responding clones in pre-infection memory, suggesting cross-reactive memory joined. Clones shrinking from day 15 to 85 showed even CD4/CD8 mixes; later expanders tilted CD4+. Most CD4+ clones that shrank were in CM and EM, while CD8+ ones turned up in EMRA.

What was sequenced was PBMCs or a T cell subset sorted from them (not recorded which). This TCR came from an adult woman who had mild COVID-19 (a few samples of this study predate the infection). Cell type and time point are not known.

CDR3 loop: CASSVATGFGKNAADIQYF. CDR3 coding DNA: TGTGCCAGCAGCGTAGCTACAGGGTTTGGAAAAAATGCAGCGGACATTCAGTACTTC. The chain is built from TRBV9 and TRBJ2-4; TRBD1 might be the D (6 bases). CDR1 and CDR2 (germline): SGDLS, YYNGEE. Between the trimmed V and J ends, which lost 0 bases and 8 bases, there was a span of 27 bases. The CDR3 runs 19 residues.